The entry below describes one TCR beta chain. Its antigen remains unknown. Looked up from germline, CDR1 is LGHNA and CDR2 is YNFKEQ. V was pared by 4 bases and J by 0 bases, with 12 bases between. CDR3 size: 15 residues. A second about 7 to 12 cycle PCR used barcoded and J-beta primers. Each cDNA molecule, via a template-switch adaptor with 12 random nucleotides, was tagged. Via MiXCR, TCRdb re-called the 5' RACE reads, giving one row per CDR3 protein. The data show approximately 800,000 distinct CDR3 sequences, with about half seen just once and about a sixth held by the top ten. This sample was taken from a study of blood T cells in healthy people across ages. General study findings and limits: Observed TCR beta diversity per million T cells went down as age went up. This fall followed a roughly linear course with age.

This TCR was sampled from an elderly man in good health. J is TRBJ1-2 and V is TRBV4-2; maybe TRBD1 (6 bases). Sequencing input: blood. In DNA, the CDR3 is TGTGCCAGCAGCCCTATGACAGGCGCTAACTATGGCTACACCTTC. Translated: CASSPMTGANYGYTF.